Listed below are T cell receptor beta chains from one sample, sequenced in a study of blood T cell repertoires in COVID-19. Repertoires were generated with immunoSEQ multiplex PCR, while TCRdb's copy carries only in-frame clones and drops some. The table records under 450,000 clones, about 90% of them present only once. The sequenced sample consisted of PBMCs or T cells enriched from blood (not recorded which). These receptors all come from a young woman who had recovered from COVID-19. The CDR3 runs from the conserved cysteine through the conserved F or W. The D gene is left open where the match is weak. Expanded clones get a size class; other rows say once, few or many, or leave the size out.

TRBV3-1/TRBV3-2,-,-,TRBJ1-2,TGTGCCAGCAGCCAAGGCTGGGGGCTCTATGGCTACACCTTC,CASSQGWGLYGYTF
TRBV6-6,TRBD1,-,TRBJ1-2,TGTGCCAGCAGTCCGTGGGACAGGGTGGGAAGGAGCGATGGCTACACCTTC,CASSPWDRVGRSDGYTF
TRBV7-6,TRBD2,-,TRBJ2-2,TGTGCCAGTTCGCCCAGGAGCGGGGGGGCCACGAACACCGGGGAGCTGTTTTTT,CASSPRSGGATNTGELFF
TRBV19,TRBD2,-,TRBJ2-3,TGTGCCAGTAGTTTTGGCGGGGGAACAGATACGCAGTATTTT,CASSFGGGTDTQYF
TRBV2,TRBD1,few,TRBJ1-4,TGTGCCAGCAGCACCCGACAGGGGGCCATCCTAGACGAAAAACTGTTTTTT,CASSTRQGAILDEKLFF
TRBV21-1,-,-,TRBJ1-4,TGTGCCAGCAGCCCCCCGGACAGGGGGCGGGTTGAAAAACTGTTTTTT,CASSPPDRGRVEKLFF
TRBV10-3,TRBD1,-,TRBJ1-2,TGTGCCATCAGTGGACAGGGGAGCTATGGCTACACCTTC,CAISGQGSYGYTF
TRBV27,-,-,TRBJ2-1,TGTGCCAGCAGTTTATGGGTGGGAGTCTCCTACAATGAGCAGTTCTTC,CASSLWVGVSYNEQFF
TRBV20-1,TRBD1,once,TRBJ1-1,TGCAGTGCTAGTACGGTGGGACAGGGGGCTAGCACTGAAGCTTTCTTT,CSASTVGQGASTEAFF
TRBV21-1,-,-,TRBJ2-2,TGTGCCAGCAGCAAACAGAACACCGGGGAGCTGTTTTTT,CASSKQNTGELFF
TRBV5-6,TRBD1,few,TRBJ1-5,TGTGCCAGCAGCTTGGTGGGACAGGGTGGTCGCCAGCCCCAGCATTTT,CASSLVGQGGRQPQHF
TRBV15,-,-,TRBJ2-3,TGTGCCACCGGGGGCCCAGATACGCAGTATTTT,CATGGPDTQYF
TRBV7-9,-,once,TRBJ2-7,TGTGCCAGCAGCTTAGGGGCAGCACCGTACGAGCAGTACTTC,CASSLGAAPYEQYF
TRBV5-1,-,-,TRBJ1-1,TGCGCCAGCAGCTATAAGGGGTTGGGGTACACTGAAGCTTTCTTT,CASSYKGLGYTEAFF
TRBV5-1,-,-,TRBJ2-7,TGCGCCAGCAGCTTAAGACAGTACCACGAGCAGTACTTC,CASSLRQYHEQYF
TRBV7-9,TRBD1,once,TRBJ1-4,TGTGCCAGCAGCTTAGTGCACAGGGGGTTCACTAATGAAAAACTGTTTTTT,CASSLVHRGFTNEKLFF
TRBV7-3,-,-,TRBJ1-1,TGTGCCAGCAGCTCAGGCAGAAACACTGAAGCTTTCTTT,CASSSGRNTEAFF